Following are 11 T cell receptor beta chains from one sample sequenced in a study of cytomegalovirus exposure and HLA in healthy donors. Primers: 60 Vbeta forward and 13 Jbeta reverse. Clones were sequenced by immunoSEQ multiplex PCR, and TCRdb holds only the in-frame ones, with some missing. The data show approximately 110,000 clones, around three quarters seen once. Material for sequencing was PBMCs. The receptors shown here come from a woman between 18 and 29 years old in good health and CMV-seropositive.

As DNA, the CDR3 is TGTGCCACCAGCAGACACAAAAGGAGCTGGCGCCCTGGAAACACCATATATTTT. Protein product: CATSRHKRSWRPGNTIYF. V usage is TRBV15 and J usage is TRBJ1-3; unclear D gene. V was shortened by 2 bases and J by 2 bases, with 19 bases between the two germline ends. CDR3 length: 18 residues. Germline CDR1 reads LNHNV; CDR2 reads YYDKDF (reference sequence).

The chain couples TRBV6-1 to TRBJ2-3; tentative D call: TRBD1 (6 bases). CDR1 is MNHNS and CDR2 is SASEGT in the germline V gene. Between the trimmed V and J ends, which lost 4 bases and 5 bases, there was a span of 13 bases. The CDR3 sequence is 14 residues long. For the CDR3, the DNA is TGTGCCAGCAGTGTAAGACAGGCGGTAGATACGCAGTATTTT. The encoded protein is CASSVRQAVDTQYF.

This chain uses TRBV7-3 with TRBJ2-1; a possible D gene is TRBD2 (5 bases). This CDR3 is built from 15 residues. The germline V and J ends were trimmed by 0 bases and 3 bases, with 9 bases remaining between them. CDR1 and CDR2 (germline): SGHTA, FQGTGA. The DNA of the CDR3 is TGTGCCAGCAGCTTAACAGCGGCCGGCTACAATGAGCAGTTCTTC. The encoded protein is CASSLTAAGYNEQFF.

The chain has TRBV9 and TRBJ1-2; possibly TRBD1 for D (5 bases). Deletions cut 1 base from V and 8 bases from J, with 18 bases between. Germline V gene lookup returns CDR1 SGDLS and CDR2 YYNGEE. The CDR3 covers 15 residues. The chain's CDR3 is CASSVLGHRGYGYTF. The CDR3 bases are TGTGCCAGCAGCGTACTTGGACACCGGGGGTACGGCTACACCTTC.

This CDR3 is CASTFLGGEAFF. Here the CDR3 DNA reads TGTGCCAGTACTTTCCTGGGGGGTGAAGCTTTCTTT. This sequence joins TRBV19 and TRBJ1-1; maybe TRBD1 (5 bases). Trimming removed 7 bases from V and 7 bases from J, with 13 bases in between. The CDR3 is made up of 12 amino acids. Germline V gene data show CDR1 as LNHDA and CDR2 as SQIVND (reference sequence). Combining the CDR3 with reference TRBV19 and TRBJ1-1 gives the whole variable domain DGGITQSPKYLFRKEGQNVTLSCEQNLNHDAMYWYRQDPGQGLRLIYYSQIVNDFQKGDIAEGYSVSREKKESFPLTVTSAQKNPTAFYLCASTFLGGEAFFGQGTRLTVV.

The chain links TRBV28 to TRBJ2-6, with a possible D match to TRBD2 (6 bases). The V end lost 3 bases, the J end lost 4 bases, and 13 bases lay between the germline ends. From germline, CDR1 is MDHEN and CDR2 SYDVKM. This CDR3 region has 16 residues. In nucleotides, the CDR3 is TGTGCCAGCAGTTTTGGCGGGGTGGAAGGGGCCAACGTCCTGACTTTC. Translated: CASSFGGVEGANVLTF.

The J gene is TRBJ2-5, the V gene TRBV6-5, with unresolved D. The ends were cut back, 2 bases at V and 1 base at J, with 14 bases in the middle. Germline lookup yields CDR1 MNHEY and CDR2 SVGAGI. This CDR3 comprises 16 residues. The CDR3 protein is CASSYGRVPGQETQYF. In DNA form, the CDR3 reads TGTGCCAGCAGTTACGGCCGGGTCCCCGGCCAAGAGACCCAGTACTTC.

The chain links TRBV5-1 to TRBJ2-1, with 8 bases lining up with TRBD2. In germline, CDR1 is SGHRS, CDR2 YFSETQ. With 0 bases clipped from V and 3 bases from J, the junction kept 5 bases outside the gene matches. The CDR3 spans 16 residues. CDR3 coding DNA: TGCGCCAGCAGCTTGGCGGCGGGAGGCGTCTACAATGAGCAGTTCTTC. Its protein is CASSLAAGGVYNEQFF.

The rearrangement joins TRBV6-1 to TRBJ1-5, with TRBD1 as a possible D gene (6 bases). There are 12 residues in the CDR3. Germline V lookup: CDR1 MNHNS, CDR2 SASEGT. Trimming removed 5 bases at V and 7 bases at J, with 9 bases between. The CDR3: CASSFRGQPQHF. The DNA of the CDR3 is TGTGCCAGCAGTTTCAGGGGACAGCCCCAGCATTTT.

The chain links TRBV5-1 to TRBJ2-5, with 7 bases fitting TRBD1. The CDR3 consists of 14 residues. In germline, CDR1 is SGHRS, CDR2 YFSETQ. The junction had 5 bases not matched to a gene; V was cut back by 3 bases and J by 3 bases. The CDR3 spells CASSWGTAKETQYF. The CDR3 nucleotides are TGCGCCAGCAGCTGGGGGACAGCCAAAGAGACCCAGTACTTC.

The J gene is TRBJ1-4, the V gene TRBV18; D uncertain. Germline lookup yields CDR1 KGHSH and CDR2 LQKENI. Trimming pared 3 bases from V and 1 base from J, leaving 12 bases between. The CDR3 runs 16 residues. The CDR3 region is CASSPGVAGTNEKLFF. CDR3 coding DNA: TGTGCCAGCTCACCGGGAGTGGCGGGAACTAATGAAAAACTGTTTTTT.